This T cell receptor beta chain was captured by sequencing in a study of CD8 T cells in Susac syndrome. The CD8+ and CD4+ T cells were isolated magnetically using a negative isolation approach, whereas the TEMRA cells were enriched by FACS. Random hexamers were used to reverse transcribe roughly 0.5 to 1 ug of RNA. By means of immunoSEQ multiplex PCR, TCR beta CDR3 spanning 54 Vbeta and 13 Jbeta underwent amplification. TCRdb re-called the immunoSEQ multiplex PCR reads with MiXCR, one entry per CDR3 protein. The table lists 150,000 to 200,000 distinct CDR3 sequences, approximately 96% of them singletons. Per germline, CDR1 LNHNV and CDR2 YYDKDF (reference sequence). The V end lost 11 bases, the J end lost 4 bases, and 11 bases lay between the germline ends. There are 12 residues in the CDR3.

Material for sequencing was CD4+ T cells from PBMCs. This sequence joins TRBV15 and TRBJ1-4; D remains unclear. The sequence came from a human donor with multiple sclerosis. The CDR3: CASGRRNEKLFF. The CDR3 DNA follows: TGTGCCTCTGGCAGACGTAATGAAAAACTGTTTTTT.